This T cell receptor beta chain stems from a study of blood T cell repertoires in COVID-19. Clones were read by immunoSEQ multiplex PCR, and TCRdb kept only the in-frame ones, dropping some. The sample comprises about 58,000 clones, more than 70% of which are singletons, and 4.7% rests with the top ten. V gave up 9 bases and J gave up 6 bases; unmatched junction bases: 9. The germline gives CDR1 MNHEY, CDR2 SMNVEV (reference sequence). The length of the CDR3 is 15 residues. The chain employs TRBV27 and TRBJ1-6; TRBD1 matches at 9 bases. What was sequenced was peripheral blood. This sequence was found in a man in his forties with active COVID-19. CDR3 sequence reads: CASNPDRGFNSPLHF. As DNA, the CDR3 is TGTGCCAGTAACCCGGACAGGGGCTTTAATTCACCCCTCCACTTT.